Detailed here is one T cell receptor beta chain. No antigen is known for it. Only Caucasian adults living in Nashville, Tennessee made up the donor group. The record originates from a study of shared clonotypes between healthy human individuals. The overall study: Ranging from 18 to 49 in age, donors were two women and a few men.

Study-level results: Exclusively blood specimens were collected; tissue repertoires likely differ.

Germline V gene data show CDR1 as MDHEN and CDR2 as SYDVKM. The CDR3 spans 13 residues. The V end lost 7 bases, the J end lost 5 bases, and 14 bases lay between the germline ends. Authors' analysis steps: Quality scores were absent from the junction-only immunoSEQ sequences, so filtering differed. Repertoires were generated with immunoSEQ multiplex PCR, while TCRdb's copy carries only in-frame clones and drops some. Clone size and V and J calls were adopted from that table, with D and trimming inferred from the DNA. The sample consists of hundreds of thousands of clones, around 80% of them appearing once.

This sequence originates from a woman in her thirties or forties in good health. Some clones in this sample may be carry-over from other donors' samples. The rearrangement uses TRBV28 and TRBJ2-5; D not resolved. Input material: PBMCs. CDR3 in amino acids: CASTTDVSETQYF. CDR3 in DNA: TGTGCCAGCACCACGGACGTCTCGGAGACCCAGTACTTC.